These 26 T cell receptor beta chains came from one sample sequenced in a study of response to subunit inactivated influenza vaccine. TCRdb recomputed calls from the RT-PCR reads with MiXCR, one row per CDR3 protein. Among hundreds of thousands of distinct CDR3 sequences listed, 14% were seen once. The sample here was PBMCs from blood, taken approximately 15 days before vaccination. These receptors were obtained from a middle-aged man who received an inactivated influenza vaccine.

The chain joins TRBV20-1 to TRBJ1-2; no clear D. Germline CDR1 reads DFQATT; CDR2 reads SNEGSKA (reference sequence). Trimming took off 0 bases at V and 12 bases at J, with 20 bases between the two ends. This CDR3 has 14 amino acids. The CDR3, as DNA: TGCAGTGCTAGAGATCAGGCTCTTAGGCTTCTAGACACCTTC. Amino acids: CSARDQALRLLDTF.

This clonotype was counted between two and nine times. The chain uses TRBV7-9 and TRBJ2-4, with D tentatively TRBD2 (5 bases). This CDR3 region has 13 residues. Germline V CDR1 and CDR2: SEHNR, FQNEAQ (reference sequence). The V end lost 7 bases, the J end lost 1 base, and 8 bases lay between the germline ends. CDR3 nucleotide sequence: TGTGCCAGCAACGGGGATGCCAAAAACATTCAGTACTTC. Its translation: CASNGDAKNIQYF.

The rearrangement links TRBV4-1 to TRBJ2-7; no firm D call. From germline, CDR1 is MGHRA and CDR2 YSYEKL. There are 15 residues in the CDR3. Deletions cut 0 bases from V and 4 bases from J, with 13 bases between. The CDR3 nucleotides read TGCGCCAGCAGCCAAGAGAACAGCCAAGCATACGAGCAGTACTTC. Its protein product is CASSQENSQAYEQYF.

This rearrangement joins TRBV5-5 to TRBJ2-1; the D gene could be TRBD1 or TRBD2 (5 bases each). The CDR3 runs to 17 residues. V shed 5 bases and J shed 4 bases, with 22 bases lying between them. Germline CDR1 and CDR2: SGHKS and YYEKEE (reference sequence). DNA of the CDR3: TGTGCCAGCAGAAAAGGGACCTCAAACTCGAGGTACAATGAGCAGTTCTTC. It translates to CASRKGTSNSRYNEQFF.

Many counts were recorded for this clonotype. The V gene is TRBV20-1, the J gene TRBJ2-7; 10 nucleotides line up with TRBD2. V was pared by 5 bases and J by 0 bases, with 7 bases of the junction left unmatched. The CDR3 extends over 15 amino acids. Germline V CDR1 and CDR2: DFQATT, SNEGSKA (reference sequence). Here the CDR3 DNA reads TGCAGTGCTCCCGACGCTAGCGGGAGCTCCTACGAGCAGTACTTC. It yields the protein CSAPDASGSSYEQYF.

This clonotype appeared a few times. The CDR3, as DNA: TGTGCCAGTAGTATTAGCGACCAGCCCCAGCATTTT. Translation gives CASSISDQPQHF. The chain recombines TRBV19 with TRBJ1-5, with D uncertain. The germline V and J ends were trimmed by 3 bases and 7 bases, with 7 bases remaining between them. Germline V lookup: CDR1 LNHDA, CDR2 SQIVND (reference sequence). This CDR3 contains 12 residues.

DNA of the CDR3: TGCAGTGCCGACCTCGTTGGCACAGATACGCAGTATTTT. Its protein is CSADLVGTDTQYF. The J gene is TRBJ2-3, the V gene TRBV20-1; D gene ambiguous. CDR1 and CDR2 from the germline V gene are DFQATT and SNEGSKA (reference sequence). The V and J ends lost 6 bases and 1 base respectively, with 11 bases between them. This CDR3 has 13 residues.

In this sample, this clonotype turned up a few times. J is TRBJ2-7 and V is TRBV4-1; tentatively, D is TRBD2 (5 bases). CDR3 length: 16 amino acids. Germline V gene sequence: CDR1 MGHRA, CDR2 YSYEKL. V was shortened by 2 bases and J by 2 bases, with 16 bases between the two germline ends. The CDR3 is CASSQFDPGYPYEQYF. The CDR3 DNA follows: TGCGCCAGCAGCCAATTCGACCCGGGATACCCCTACGAGCAGTACTTC.

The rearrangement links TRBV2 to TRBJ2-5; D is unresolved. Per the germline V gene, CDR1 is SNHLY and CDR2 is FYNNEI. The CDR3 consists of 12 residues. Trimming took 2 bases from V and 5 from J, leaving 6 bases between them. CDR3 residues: CASSEREETQYF. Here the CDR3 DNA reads TGTGCCAGCAGTGAACGAGAGGAGACCCAGTACTTC.

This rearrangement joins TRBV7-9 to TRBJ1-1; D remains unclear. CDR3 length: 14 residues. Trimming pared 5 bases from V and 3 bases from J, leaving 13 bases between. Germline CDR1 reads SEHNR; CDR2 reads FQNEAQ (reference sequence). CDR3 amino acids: CASSAFDTDTEAFF. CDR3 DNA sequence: TGTGCCAGCAGCGCCTTTGACACGGACACTGAAGCTTTCTTT.

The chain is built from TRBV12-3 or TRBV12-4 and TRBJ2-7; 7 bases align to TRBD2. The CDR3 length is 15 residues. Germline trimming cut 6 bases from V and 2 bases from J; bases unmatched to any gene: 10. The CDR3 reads CASSGGAGPTYEQYF. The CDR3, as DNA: TGTGCCAGCAGCGGGGGAGCGGGGCCTACCTACGAGCAGTACTTC.

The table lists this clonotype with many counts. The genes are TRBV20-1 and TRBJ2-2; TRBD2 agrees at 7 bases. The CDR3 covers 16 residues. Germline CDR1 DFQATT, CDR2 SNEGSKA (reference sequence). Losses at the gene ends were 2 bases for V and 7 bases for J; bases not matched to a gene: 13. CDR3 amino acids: CSARFRPGLHGGELFF. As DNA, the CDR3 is TGCAGTGCTAGATTCCGCCCGGGACTACATGGCGGGGAGCTGTTTTTT.

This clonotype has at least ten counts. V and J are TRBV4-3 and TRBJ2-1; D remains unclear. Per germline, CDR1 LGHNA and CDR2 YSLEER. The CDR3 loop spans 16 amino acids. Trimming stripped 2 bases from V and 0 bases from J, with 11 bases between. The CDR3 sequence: CASSQKLASSYNEQFF. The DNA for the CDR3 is TGCGCCAGCAGCCAAAAACTGGCAAGCTCCTACAATGAGCAGTTCTTC.

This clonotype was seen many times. CDR3 amino acids: CASSLEGYNYGYTF. Written as DNA, the CDR3 is TGCGCCAGCAGCTTGGAAGGTTACAACTATGGCTACACCTTC. The rearrangement links TRBV5-1 to TRBJ1-2; D remains ambiguous. From germline, CDR1 is SGHRS and CDR2 YFSETQ. The CDR3 runs 14 residues. Trimming took off 0 bases at V and 2 bases at J, with 8 bases between the two ends.

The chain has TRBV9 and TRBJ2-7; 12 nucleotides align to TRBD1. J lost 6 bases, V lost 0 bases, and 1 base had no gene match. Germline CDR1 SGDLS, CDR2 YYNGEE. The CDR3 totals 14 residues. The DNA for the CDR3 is TGTGCCAGCAGCGTAGGGGACAGGGGGCTCGAGCAGTACTTC. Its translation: CASSVGDRGLEQYF.

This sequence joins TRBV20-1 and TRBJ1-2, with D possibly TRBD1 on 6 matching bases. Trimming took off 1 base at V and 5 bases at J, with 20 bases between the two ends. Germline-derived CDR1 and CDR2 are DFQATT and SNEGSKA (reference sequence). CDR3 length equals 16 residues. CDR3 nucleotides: TGCAGTGCTAGAGCCCAGGGGAAGGAATCTAGTTATGGCTACACCTTC. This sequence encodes CSARAQGKESSYGYTF.

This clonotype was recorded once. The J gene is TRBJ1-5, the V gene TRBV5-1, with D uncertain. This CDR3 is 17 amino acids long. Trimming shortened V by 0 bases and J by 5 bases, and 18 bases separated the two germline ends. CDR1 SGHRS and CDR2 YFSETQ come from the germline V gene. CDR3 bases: TGCGCCAGCAGCTTGGTGCAGGCCAGCCATCATCATCAGCCCCAGCATTTT. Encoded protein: CASSLVQASHHHQPQHF.

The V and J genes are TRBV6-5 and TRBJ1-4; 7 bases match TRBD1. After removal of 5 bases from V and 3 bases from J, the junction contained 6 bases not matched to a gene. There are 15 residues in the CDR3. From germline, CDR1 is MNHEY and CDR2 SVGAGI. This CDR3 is CASSTGTVPNEKLFF. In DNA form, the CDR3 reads TGTGCCAGCAGTACTGGGACAGTTCCTAATGAAAAACTGTTTTTT.

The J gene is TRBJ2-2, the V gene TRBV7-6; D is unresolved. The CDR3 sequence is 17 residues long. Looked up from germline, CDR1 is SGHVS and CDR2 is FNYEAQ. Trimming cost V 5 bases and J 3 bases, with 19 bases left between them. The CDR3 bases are TGTGCCAGCAGCCGAGTGGTGGGATTTGCGGACACCGGGGAGCTGTTTTTT. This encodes CASSRVVGFADTGELFF.

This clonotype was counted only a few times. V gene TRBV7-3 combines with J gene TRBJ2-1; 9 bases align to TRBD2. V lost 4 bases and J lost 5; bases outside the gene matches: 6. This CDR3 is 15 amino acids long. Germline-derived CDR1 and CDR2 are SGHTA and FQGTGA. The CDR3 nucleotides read TGTGCCAGCAGCTCCCTAGCGGGATCGAACAATGAGCAGTTCTTC. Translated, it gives CASSSLAGSNNEQFF.

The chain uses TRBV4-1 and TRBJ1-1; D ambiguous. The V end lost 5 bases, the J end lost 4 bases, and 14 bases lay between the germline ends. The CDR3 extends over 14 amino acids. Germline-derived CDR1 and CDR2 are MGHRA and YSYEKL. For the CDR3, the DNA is TGCGCCAGCAGCAGCCGGGCCAGCCTCACTGAAGCTTTCTTT. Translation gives CASSSRASLTEAFF.

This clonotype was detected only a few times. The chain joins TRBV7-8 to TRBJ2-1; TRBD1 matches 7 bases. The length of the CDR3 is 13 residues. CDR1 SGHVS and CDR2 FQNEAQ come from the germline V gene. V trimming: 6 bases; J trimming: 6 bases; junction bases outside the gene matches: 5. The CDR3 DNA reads TGTGCCAGCAGGACGGCAGGGGGCAATGAGCAGTTCTTC. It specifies CASRTAGGNEQFF.

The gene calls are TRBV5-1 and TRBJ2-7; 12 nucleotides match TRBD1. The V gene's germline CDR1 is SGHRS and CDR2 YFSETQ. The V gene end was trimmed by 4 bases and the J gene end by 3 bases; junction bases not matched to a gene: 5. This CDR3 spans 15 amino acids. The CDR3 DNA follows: TGCGCCAGCAGCCCGGGGACAGGGGGCTACTACGAGCAGTACTTC. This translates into CASSPGTGGYYEQYF.

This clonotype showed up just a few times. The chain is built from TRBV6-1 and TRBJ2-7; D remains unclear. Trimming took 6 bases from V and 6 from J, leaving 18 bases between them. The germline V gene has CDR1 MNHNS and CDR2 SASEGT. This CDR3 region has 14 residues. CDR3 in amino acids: CASSPGVAPGEQYF. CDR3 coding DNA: TGTGCCAGCAGCCCTGGGGTTGCCCCGGGCGAGCAGTACTTC.

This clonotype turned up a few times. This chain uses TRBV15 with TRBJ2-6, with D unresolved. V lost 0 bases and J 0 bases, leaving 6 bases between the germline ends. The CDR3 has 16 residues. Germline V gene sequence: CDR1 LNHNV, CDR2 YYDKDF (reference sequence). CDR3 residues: CATSRDRVSGANVLTF. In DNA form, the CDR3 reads TGTGCCACCAGCAGAGATCGCGTCTCTGGGGCCAACGTCCTGACTTTC.

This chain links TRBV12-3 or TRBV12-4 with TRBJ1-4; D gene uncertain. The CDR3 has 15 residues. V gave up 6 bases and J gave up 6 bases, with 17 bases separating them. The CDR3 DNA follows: TGTGCCAGCAGCTCACCAATAATCGGGGATGAAAAACTGTTTTTT. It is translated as CASSSPIIGDEKLFF.